This TCR beta chain was retrieved from a study of blood T cells in healthy people across ages. The study's findings and limits: Investigators viewed diversity estimates from one million T cells as underestimates, the study reported.

Through a sample-barcoded 5' primer and a J-beta primer mix, a second PCR was run for roughly 7 to 12 cycles. TCRdb reprocessed the 5' RACE reads via MiXCR and lists one record per CDR3 protein. The sample gives about 1.4 million distinct CDR3 sequences, 55% to 75% of which show up once; 6.7% is in the top ten. In this sample, this clonotype turned up a few times. The antigen is undetermined. The CDR3 consists of 16 residues. V was cut by 4 bases and J by 7 bases, with 24 bases left in between. Germline-derived CDR1 and CDR2 are SQVTM and ANQGSEA. Every donor gave 9 to 10 milliliters of peripheral blood.

The TCR originated in a man younger than 35 in good health. V usage is TRBV29-1 and J usage is TRBJ2-3; a weak D match, TRBD2 (5 bases). Sequencing was performed on blood. The CDR3 here is CSVGVWSTNYGYTQYF. CDR3 DNA: TGCAGCGTTGGGGTCTGGTCGACTAACTACGGATATACGCAGTATTTT.